Listed here is a single TCR beta chain. Antigen specificity is unknown. The data belong to a study of radiation and T cells in renal cell carcinoma. Across the whole study: Nephrectomy followed 15 Gy stereotactic body radiation by 4 weeks. Overall study results and limits: No pretreatment tumor biopsies were available for baseline clonotypes. In blood, top tumor clones expanded by 2 weeks, shrinking by 4.

The data were produced by immunoSEQ multiplex PCR, yet TCRdb's version contains in-frame clones alone and is incomplete. Found here are roughly 150,000 clones, roughly 90% of them singletons; the top ten hold roughly 4%. From germline, CDR1 is SGHDT and CDR2 YYEEEE. The CDR3 loop spans 9 amino acids. Noted time point: baseline pretreatment blood. Noted treatment: 15 Gy SBRT to primary tumor, nephrectomy 4 weeks later. This TCR was recovered from a woman aged 70-85 years with renal cell carcinoma. This chain connects TRBV5-6 to TRBJ1-5, with D unresolved. This specimen was blood, taken from a patient whose treatment included radiotherapy and nephrectomy. The CDR3 sequence is CASASPQHF. CDR3 sequence (DNA): TGTGCTTCAGCCTCCCCCCAGCATTTT.